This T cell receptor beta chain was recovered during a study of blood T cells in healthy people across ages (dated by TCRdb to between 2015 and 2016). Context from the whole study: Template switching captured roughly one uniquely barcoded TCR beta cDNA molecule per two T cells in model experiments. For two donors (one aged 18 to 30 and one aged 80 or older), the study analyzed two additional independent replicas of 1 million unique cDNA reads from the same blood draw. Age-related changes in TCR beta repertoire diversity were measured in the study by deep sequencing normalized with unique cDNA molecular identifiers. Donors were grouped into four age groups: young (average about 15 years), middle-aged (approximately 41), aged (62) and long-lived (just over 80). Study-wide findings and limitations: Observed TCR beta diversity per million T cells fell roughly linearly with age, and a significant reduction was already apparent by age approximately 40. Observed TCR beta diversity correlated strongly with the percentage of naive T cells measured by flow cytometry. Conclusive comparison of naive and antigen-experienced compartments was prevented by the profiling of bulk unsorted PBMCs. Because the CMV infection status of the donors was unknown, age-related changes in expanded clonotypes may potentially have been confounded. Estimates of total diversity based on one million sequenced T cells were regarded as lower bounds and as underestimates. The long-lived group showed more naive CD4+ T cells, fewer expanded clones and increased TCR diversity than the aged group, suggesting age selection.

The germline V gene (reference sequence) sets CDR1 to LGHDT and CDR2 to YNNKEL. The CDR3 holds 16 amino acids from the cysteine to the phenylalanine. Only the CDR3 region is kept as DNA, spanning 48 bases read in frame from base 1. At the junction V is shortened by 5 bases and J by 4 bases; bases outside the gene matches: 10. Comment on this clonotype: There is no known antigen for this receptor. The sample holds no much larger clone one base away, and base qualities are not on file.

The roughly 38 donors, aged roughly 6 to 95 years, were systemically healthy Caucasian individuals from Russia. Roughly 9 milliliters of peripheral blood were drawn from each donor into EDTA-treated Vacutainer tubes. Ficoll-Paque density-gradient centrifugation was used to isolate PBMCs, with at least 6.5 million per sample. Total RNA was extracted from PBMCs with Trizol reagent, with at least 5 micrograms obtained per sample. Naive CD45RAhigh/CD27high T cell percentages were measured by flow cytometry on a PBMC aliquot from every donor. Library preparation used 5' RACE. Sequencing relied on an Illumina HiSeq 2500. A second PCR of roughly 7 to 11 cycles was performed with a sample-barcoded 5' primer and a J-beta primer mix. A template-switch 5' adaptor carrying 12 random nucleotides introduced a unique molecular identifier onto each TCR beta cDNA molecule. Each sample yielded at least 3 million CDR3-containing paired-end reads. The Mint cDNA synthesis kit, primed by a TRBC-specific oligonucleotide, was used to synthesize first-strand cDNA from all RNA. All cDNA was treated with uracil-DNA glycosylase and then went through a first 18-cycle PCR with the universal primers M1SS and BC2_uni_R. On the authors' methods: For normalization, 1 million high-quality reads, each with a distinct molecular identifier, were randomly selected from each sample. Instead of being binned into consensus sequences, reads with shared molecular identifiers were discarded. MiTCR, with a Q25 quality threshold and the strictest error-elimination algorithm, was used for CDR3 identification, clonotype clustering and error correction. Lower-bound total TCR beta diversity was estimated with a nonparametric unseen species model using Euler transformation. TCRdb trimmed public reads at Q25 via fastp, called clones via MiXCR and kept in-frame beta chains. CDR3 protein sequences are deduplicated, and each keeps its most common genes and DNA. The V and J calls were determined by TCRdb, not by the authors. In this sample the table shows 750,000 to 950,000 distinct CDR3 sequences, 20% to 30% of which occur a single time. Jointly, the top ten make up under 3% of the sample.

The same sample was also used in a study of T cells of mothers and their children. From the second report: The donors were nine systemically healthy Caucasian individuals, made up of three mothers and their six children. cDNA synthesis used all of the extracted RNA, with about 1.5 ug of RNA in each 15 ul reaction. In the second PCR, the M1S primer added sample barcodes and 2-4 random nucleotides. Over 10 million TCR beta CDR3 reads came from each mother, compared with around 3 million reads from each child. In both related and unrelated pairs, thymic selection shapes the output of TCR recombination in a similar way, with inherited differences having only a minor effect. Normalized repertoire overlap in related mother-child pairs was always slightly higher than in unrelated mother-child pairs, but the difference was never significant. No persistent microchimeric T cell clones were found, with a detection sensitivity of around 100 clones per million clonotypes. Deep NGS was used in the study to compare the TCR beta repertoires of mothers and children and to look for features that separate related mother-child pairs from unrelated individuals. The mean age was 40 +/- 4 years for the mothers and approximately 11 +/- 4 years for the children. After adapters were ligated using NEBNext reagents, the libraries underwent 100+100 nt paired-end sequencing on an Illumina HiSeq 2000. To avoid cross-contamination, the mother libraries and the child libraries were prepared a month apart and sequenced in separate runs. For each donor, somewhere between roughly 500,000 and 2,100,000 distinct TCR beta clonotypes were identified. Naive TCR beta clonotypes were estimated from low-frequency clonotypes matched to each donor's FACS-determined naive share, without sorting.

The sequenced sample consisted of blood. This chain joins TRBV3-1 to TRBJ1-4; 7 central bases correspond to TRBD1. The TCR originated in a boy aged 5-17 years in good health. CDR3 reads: CASSSTGAWGNEKLFF. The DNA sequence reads TGTGCCAGCAGCTCAACAGGGGCCTGGGGTAATGAAAAACTGTTTTTT.